This T cell receptor (beta chain) was recovered during a study of blood T cell repertoires in COVID-19. Study-level background: Samples came from the United States, Italy and Spain, spanning acute and convalescent COVID-19. PBMCs, B-cell-depleted T cells, or T cells provided the cDNA or gDNA that made up the material.

Original handling: Reference gene primer amplification gave estimated nucleated cell counts. Data came from immunoSEQ multiplex PCR; TCRdb stores just in-frame clones and leaves some out. V and J calls plus clone size are reproduced from that table; the DNA served to infer D and trimming. The table includes about 130,000 clones, approximately 80% detected once. The CDR3 contains 14 residues. Trimming took off 2 bases at V and 3 bases at J, with 10 bases between the two ends. Germline V gene data show CDR1 as SGHTA and CDR2 as FQGTGA. The specimen sequenced was peripheral blood. This clonotype was obtained from a woman between 50 and 59 years old with acute or convalescent COVID-19. V gene TRBV7-3 combines with J gene TRBJ1-1, with no clear D. The CDR3: CASSLDFRDTEAFF. The CDR3 DNA sequence: TGTGCCAGCAGCTTAGACTTCAGAGACACTGAAGCTTTCTTT.